This TCR beta chain was profiled in a study of cytomegalovirus exposure and HLA in healthy donors. 13 Jbeta primers and 60 Vbeta primers were used for the PCR. The data were produced by immunoSEQ multiplex PCR, yet TCRdb's version contains in-frame clones alone and is incomplete. The table lists 180,000 or so clones, 60% to 80% of them singletons. Study-level points and caveats: Sequencing had likely introduced a cluster of highly shared sequence variants as an artifact.

The V gene lost 4 bases and the J gene lost 5 bases, with 10 bases spanning the gap. The CDR3 totals 12 residues. Germline V gene data show CDR1 as SQVTM and CDR2 as ANQGSEA. This clone was seen only a few times. Its antigen is unidentified. The chain combines TRBV29-1 with TRBJ2-3; a weak D match, TRBD1 (5 bases). The origin of this receptor is a man aged 50 to 60 in good health and CMV-seropositive. Source material: PBMCs. The CDR3 sequence: CSVGSGLDTQYF. CDR3 sequence (DNA): TGCAGCGTTGGTTCAGGGCTAGATACGCAGTATTTT.